Shown below are 24 T cell receptor beta chains from a single sample sequenced in a study of cytomegalovirus exposure and HLA in healthy donors. 60 Vbeta and 13 Jbeta primers were used in PCR. Data came from immunoSEQ multiplex PCR; TCRdb stores just in-frame clones and leaves some out. The sample yields about 160,000 clones, 78% seen once. Specimen: PBMCs. All receptors come from a woman between 40 and 50 years old in good health and CMV-seropositive.

The V gene is TRBV13, the J gene TRBJ2-1; 11 nucleotides match TRBD2. The CDR3 length is 14 residues. V lost 6 bases, J lost 9 bases, and 7 bases stayed unmatched. CDR1 is PRHDT and CDR2 is FYEKMQ in the germline V gene (reference sequence). In DNA form, the CDR3 reads TGTGCCAGCAGAATAGCGGGGGGGCCTAGTGAGCAGTTCTTC. Its protein is CASRIAGGPSEQFF.

The CDR3 coding sequence is TGTGCCACCAGCAGGACCGAGGAGGAAAAACTGTTTTTT. It codes for CATSRTEEEKLFF. This chain uses TRBV15 with TRBJ1-4, with D unclear. V was clipped by 3 bases and J by 8 bases, with 10 bases between them. The CDR3 consists of 13 residues. CDR1 LNHNV and CDR2 YYDKDF come from the germline V gene (reference sequence).

V gene TRBV4-1 combines with J gene TRBJ2-1; tentative D call: TRBD2 (5 bases). There are 11 residues in the CDR3. Germline lookup yields CDR1 MGHRA and CDR2 YSYEKL. The V end was cut by 3 bases, the J end by 16 bases, with 13 bases between. The CDR3 coding sequence is TGCGCCAGCAGCCAGGAAGGGAGCCGATTCTTC. As protein: CASSQEGSRFF.

The chain combines TRBV19 with TRBJ1-1; D uncertain. Germline V CDR1 and CDR2: LNHDA, SQIVND (reference sequence). V shed 4 bases and J shed 3 bases, with 9 bases lying between them. This CDR3 spans 13 amino acids. Here the CDR3 reads CASSTLGYTEAFF. The CDR3 nucleotides read TGTGCCAGTAGTACCCTGGGCTACACTGAAGCTTTCTTT.

V and J are TRBV27 and TRBJ2-5, with 8 bases lining up with TRBD2. Germline CDR1 MNHEY, CDR2 SMNVEV (reference sequence). V dropped 0 bases and J dropped 5; count of bases not matched to a gene: 5. This CDR3 region has 15 residues. CDR3 protein: CASSLSRGGWETQYF. The CDR3 bases are TGTGCCAGCAGTTTATCCCGGGGGGGTTGGGAGACCCAGTACTTC.

V and J are TRBV4-3 and TRBJ2-7; possibly TRBD1 for D (5 bases). In germline, CDR1 is LGHNA, CDR2 YSLEER. The CDR3 sequence is 15 residues long. V was pared by 2 bases and J by 0 bases, with 11 bases between. Here the CDR3 reads CASSQQLGRSYEQYF. CDR3 bases: TGCGCCAGCAGCCAACAATTGGGGCGCTCCTACGAGCAGTACTTC.

Only one count was recorded for this clone. The CDR3 nucleotides read TGTGCCAGCAGCTTATCCAAACTCAATGAGCAGTTCTTC. Encoded protein: CASSLSKLNEQFF. The chain is built from TRBV7-9 and TRBJ2-1; the D is unclear. Trimming took off 2 bases at V and 6 bases at J, with 8 bases between the two ends. The CDR3 spans 13 residues. Germline CDR1 and CDR2: SEHNR and FQNEAQ (reference sequence).

The gene calls are TRBV5-1 and TRBJ1-1; D is undetermined. CDR1 and CDR2 from the germline V gene are SGHRS and YFSETQ. The V gene lost 0 bases and the J gene lost 11 bases, with 14 bases spanning the gap. The CDR3 is 13 amino acids. This CDR3 reads CASSLGGSREAFF. In DNA form, the CDR3 reads TGCGCCAGCAGCTTGGGTGGTAGCCGGGAGGCTTTCTTT.

This sequence joins TRBV5-1 and TRBJ2-7; a possible D gene is TRBD2 (6 bases). This CDR3 has 15 amino acids. Germline CDR1 SGHRS, CDR2 YFSETQ. V gave up 2 bases and J gave up 0 bases, with 12 bases separating them. The DNA of the CDR3 is TGCGCCAGCAGCTTTGCCGGGAGTAGCTCCTACGAGCAGTACTTC. This gives the protein CASSFAGSSSYEQYF.

The V and J genes are TRBV2 and TRBJ2-2; no reliable D call. The germline V and J ends were trimmed by 2 bases and 0 bases, with 16 bases remaining between them. From germline, CDR1 is SNHLY and CDR2 FYNNEI. The CDR3 has 18 residues. DNA for the CDR3: TGTGCCAGCAGTGAAATATTCCCTCGCAGCGCGAACACCGGGGAGCTGTTTTTT. This encodes CASSEIFPRSANTGELFF.

This clone has only a few counts. The rearrangement joins TRBV6-4 to TRBJ2-5; D may be TRBD2 (6 bases). This CDR3 has 15 amino acids. V shed 1 base and J shed 2 bases, with 11 bases lying between them. Germline V gene sequence: CDR1 MRHNA, CDR2 SNTAGT. The CDR3 region is CASSDYSGEQETQYF. The CDR3 DNA is TGTGCCAGCAGTGACTATTCGGGGGAACAAGAGACCCAGTACTTC.

In this sample, this clone turned up many times. The chain carries TRBV5-4 and TRBJ2-1; 8 bases agree with TRBD2. The CDR3 covers 15 residues. Trimming at V came to 3 bases and at J to 2 bases, leaving 4 bases not matched to a gene. Germline-derived CDR1 and CDR2 are SGHNT and YYREEE (reference sequence). The CDR3 region has the DNA TGTGCCAGCAGCTCGGGGGGGGGCGCCTACAATGAGCAGTTCTTC. Its protein is CASSSGGGAYNEQFF.

The chain employs TRBV15 and TRBJ2-7; 8 positions agree with TRBD2. V lost 1 base and J lost 2; bases outside the gene matches: 4. The CDR3 covers 15 residues. CDR1 and CDR2 (germline): LNHNV, YYDKDF (reference sequence). CDR3 nucleotide sequence: TGTGCCACCAGCAGAGTACGGGGGGGGGCCTACGAGCAGTACTTC. Translating it yields CATSRVRGGAYEQYF.

V and J are TRBV25-1 and TRBJ1-3; no definite D call. The CDR3 runs to 15 residues. Per germline, CDR1 MGHDK and CDR2 SYGVNS. Trimming removed 6 bases at V and 12 bases at J, with 24 bases between. This CDR3 reads CASSLGRARPKGIYF. Written as DNA, the CDR3 is TGTGCCAGCAGCCTCGGGAGGGCCCGACCGAAAGGCATATATTTT.

The V gene is TRBV6-6, the J gene TRBJ2-2; a weak D match, TRBD2 (5 bases). The CDR3 runs 15 residues. The V end lost 5 bases, the J end lost 4 bases, and 14 bases lay between the germline ends. Germline loops: CDR1 MNHNY, CDR2 SVGAGI (reference sequence). CDR3 sequence reads: CASSPTPTITGELFF. The CDR3 region has the DNA TGTGCCAGCAGTCCAACCCCGACTATCACCGGGGAGCTGTTTTTT.

This clone was observed a few times. V gene TRBV10-2 combines with J gene TRBJ1-4, with TRBD1 matching over 10 bases. V shed 4 bases, J shed 5 bases, and the junction held 4 bases outside the gene matches. Per germline, CDR1 WSHSY and CDR2 SAAADI. This CDR3 contains 15 residues. Here the CDR3 reads CASSGGQGLNEKLFF. CDR3 sequence (DNA): TGCGCCAGCAGTGGGGGACAGGGGCTAAATGAAAAACTGTTTTTT.

The chain is built from TRBV30 and TRBJ1-4, with D unresolved. The germline CDR1 and CDR2 sequences are GTSNPN and SVGIG (reference sequence). The CDR3 consists of 13 residues. Trimming shortened V by 2 bases and J by 7 bases, and 11 bases separated the two germline ends. The chain's CDR3 is CAWSPTGVEKLFF. CDR3 bases: TGTGCCTGGAGTCCCACCGGAGTTGAAAAACTGTTTTTT.

The chain joins TRBV20-1 to TRBJ2-3; 12 bases agree with TRBD2. CDR3 length equals 11 residues. The germline V gene encodes CDR1 DFQATT and CDR2 SNEGSKA (reference sequence). Trimming removed 4 bases from V and 14 bases from J; junction bases left unmatched: 4. The DNA for the CDR3 is TGCAGTGCTACGACTAGCGGGAGTACGTATTTT. This sequence encodes CSATTSGSTYF.

The chain combines TRBV6-5 with TRBJ2-7, with 7 bases matching TRBD1. Trimming took 6 bases from V and 10 from J; bases not matched to a gene: 6. The germline V gene has CDR1 MNHEY and CDR2 SVGAGI. The CDR3 extends over 11 amino acids. CDR3 sequence: CASSTGEYQYF. DNA for the CDR3: TGTGCCAGCAGCACAGGGGAGTATCAGTACTTC.

This chain links TRBV6-4 with TRBJ2-1; 10 positions match TRBD2. CDR1 is MRHNA, CDR2 SNTAGT, per germline. There are 16 residues in the CDR3. Trimming at V came to 6 bases and at J to 5 bases, leaving 10 bases not matched to a gene. CDR3 DNA: TGTGCCAGCAGCGACAGCGGGGGGGCTACTAACAATGAGCAGTTCTTC. This codes for CASSDSGGATNNEQFF.

V usage is TRBV5-4 and J usage is TRBJ2-2; 8 bases are shared with TRBD1. With V trimmed by 4 bases and J by 9 bases, 14 bases remained unmatched. The CDR3 has 16 residues. From germline, CDR1 is SGHNT and CDR2 YYREEE (reference sequence). The CDR3 nucleotides read TGTGCCAGCAGCCTTTCCTCGACAGGGGTAACCCGGGAGCTGTTTTTT. Translating gives CASSLSSTGVTRELFF. The variable domain in full, with the rest retrieved from reference TRBV5-4 and TRBJ2-2, is ETGVTQSPTHLIKTRGQQVTLRCSSQSGHNTVSWYQQALGQGPQFIFQYYREEENGRGNFPPRFSGLQFPNYSSELNVNALELDDSALYLCASSLSSTGVTRELFFGEGSRLTVL.

The chain has TRBV4-1 and TRBJ2-3; 9 positions match TRBD1. The trim removed 3 bases at V and 7 bases at J, leaving 5 bases unmatched. The CDR3 has 14 residues. Germline V gene lookup returns CDR1 MGHRA and CDR2 YSYEKL. CDR3 coding DNA: TGCGCCAGCAGCCAGGGGACAGGGCAAAATACGCAGTATTTT. Residues: CASSQGTGQNTQYF.

The V and J genes are TRBV29-1 and TRBJ1-2; no clear D. Germline CDR1 reads SQVTM; CDR2 reads ANQGSEA. Trimming took 6 bases from V and 7 from J, leaving 15 bases between them. This CDR3 contains 12 residues. DNA for the CDR3: TGCAGCGTGGCTGGTGGAGGGCTTGGCTACACCTTC. It codes for CSVAGGGLGYTF.

This clone is labeled as medium-sized. Other DNA sequences within the sample encode an identical CDR3. The chain uses TRBV30 and TRBJ1-3; maybe TRBD1 (5 bases). Per the germline V gene, CDR1 is GTSNPN and CDR2 is SVGIG (reference sequence). There are 15 residues in the CDR3. The germline V and J ends were trimmed by 2 bases and 0 bases, with 11 bases remaining between them. The CDR3 sequence is CAWSRDSGSGNTIYF. CDR3 nucleotides: TGTGCCTGGAGTCGGGACTCCGGCTCTGGAAACACCATATATTTT. The full variable domain, rest sourced from reference TRBV30 and TRBJ1-3, is SQTIHQWPATLVQPVGSPLSLECTVEGTSNPNLYWYRQAAGRGLQLLFYSVGIGQISSEVPQNLSASRPQDRQFILSSKKLLLSDSGFYLCAWSRDSGSGNTIYFGEGSWLTVV.